The sequence of this T cell receptor (beta chain) was determined in a study of monozygotic twins with inflammatory bowel disease. Study-wide results and limits: Twins with IBD were found to have lower TCRbeta diversity (inverse Simpson) than healthy co-twins. Immunosuppressive treatments differing between patients may have added repertoire variability. A lone strong IBD-associated signal or clonotype found no support.

TCRdb re-called the 5' RACE reads; every CDR3 protein appears as one record, without DNA. The sample table sets out 300,000 to 450,000 distinct CDR3 sequences. Notes on this clonotype: Its target is unknown.

CDR1 is LNHDA, CDR2 SQIVND, per germline (reference sequence). The CDR3 runs to 16 residues. This chain uses TRBV19 with TRBJ2-5; TCRdb designates TRBD1, a call that cannot be tested without DNA. The sequencing input was blood. The sequence derives from a human donor with ulcerative colitis or Crohn's disease, or a healthy co-twin of an affected twin (not recorded which). CDR3 sequence: CASSIGAYPSGETQYF.